This T cell receptor (beta chain) was sequenced for a study of monozygotic twins with inflammatory bowel disease (dated by TCRdb to between 2018 and 2021). Regarding the research as a whole: The full study comprised 28 monozygotic twin pairs: nine German pairs (four IBD-concordant, five IBD-discordant) and 19 IBD-discordant Danish pairs. Disease-associated traits were sought mainly through comparisons between IBD patients and their genetically identical healthy co-twins within discordant pairs. Each individual had, on average, about 151 000 unique TCRalpha sequences and 181 000 unique TCRbeta sequences available for analysis. Overall study results and their limits: A decrease in TCRbeta repertoire diversity, as measured by inverse Simpson index, was observed in IBD patients compared with their healthy co-twins. Distinction between different T cell subtypes could not be achieved in the analysis. Repertoire similarity did not differ between concordant and discordant twins, which could be due to limited statistical power. The results gave no support for a single strong signal or clonotype linked to IBD. Compared with healthy twins, IBD patients shared fewer clonotypes with other individuals, and the difference was most pronounced in patients with signs of disease activity. Background noise and inter-individual variability may have been introduced into the repertoires by the differing immunosuppressive treatments among patients.

From the cysteine up to the phenylalanine, the CDR3 has a length of 14 residues. No DNA accompanies this entry. The germline V gene (reference sequence) provides CDR1 SGHKS and CDR2 YYEKEE. Receptor libraries were prepared by 5' RACE. Preparation of each TCR library used roughly 3.5 ug of total RNA. For each sample, cDNA was synthesized in eight separate reactions using SMARTScribe reverse transcriptase. During cDNA synthesis, unique molecular identifiers containing a 6-nucleotide sample barcode were introduced by template switching. TCRalpha and TCRbeta cDNA was amplified in two nested PCRs of roughly 16 and 10 cycles, and bead purification was carried out after each PCR. Before amplification, the cDNA was both treated with uracil DNA-glycosylase and purified with the QIAquick PCR purification kit. In the second PCR, Illumina TruSeq-compatible adapters and sample-specific barcodes were added. Library quality and concentration were checked on TapeStation and Qubit, and libraries were pooled at about 5 ng each. Sequencing of pooled libraries was carried out on an Illumina HiSeq2500 single-index Rapid Run using 2 x 100 bp reads and custom sequencing primers. Per the source publication's procedure: MiGEC version 1.2.6 was used for UMI-based consensus assembly to correct PCR and sequencing errors. V(D)J alignment, clonotype assembly and CDR3 extraction were performed with MiXCR version 2.1.1. Gene usage, clonotype sharing and MAIT/NKT TCR abundance were normalised by analysing the top 1000, 10 000 and 20 000 clonotypes per sample. Diversity was computed as the inverse Simpson index with the vegan R package after downsampling to 27 000 UMIs. Statistical testing used paired Mann-Whitney U tests on the discordant twin pairs and applied Benjamini-Hochberg correction for multiple testing. The reads underwent TCRdb reprocessing, giving one record for each CDR3 protein sequence and no DNA. For this entry, the V and J calls and clone size follow TCRdb and not the study's own pipeline. The sample table holds fewer than 550,000 distinct CDR3 sequences. The ten largest account for about 2.3% of the sample.

From each donor, a roughly 2.3 ml peripheral blood sample was collected into PAXgene tubes and stored at -80 degrees C. Without T cell sorting, total RNA was isolated from whole blood using the PAXgene blood miRNA kit on an automated QIAcube. Peripheral blood from monozygotic twin pairs who were concordant or discordant for inflammatory bowel disease underwent deep TCRalpha and TCRbeta repertoire profiling using unique molecular barcoding. Smoking habits were recorded for all twin pairs, and individuals were classified as current, former or never smokers. Remarks on this clonotype: The antigen it binds to is not known.

Recombination connected TRBV5-5 to TRBJ2-7. The sequencing sample was made of blood. This TCR came from a human donor with ulcerative colitis or Crohn's disease, or a healthy co-twin of an affected twin (not recorded which). The encoded CDR3 is CASSPGDGSYEQYF.